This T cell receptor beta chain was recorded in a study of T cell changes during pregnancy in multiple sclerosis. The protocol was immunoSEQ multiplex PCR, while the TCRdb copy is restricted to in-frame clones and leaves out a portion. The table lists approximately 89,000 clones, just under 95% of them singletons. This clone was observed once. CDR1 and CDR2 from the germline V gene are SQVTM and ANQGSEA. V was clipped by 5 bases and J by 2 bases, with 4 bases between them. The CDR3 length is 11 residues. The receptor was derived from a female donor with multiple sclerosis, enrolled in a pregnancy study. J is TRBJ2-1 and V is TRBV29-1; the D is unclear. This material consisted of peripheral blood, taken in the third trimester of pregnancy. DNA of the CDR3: TGCAGCGTTCTTGCCTACAATGAGCAGTTCTTC. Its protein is CSVLAYNEQFF.